The rows below give T cell receptor beta chains drawn from one sample of a study of T cell responses to AZD1222 COVID-19 vaccine. Here immunoSEQ multiplex PCR was the method, and the copy in TCRdb shows in-frame clones only, minus some. The top ten clones hold roughly a tenth of a sample with approximately 130,000 clones, about 89% of them seen once. Sequencing used peripheral blood, obtained 28 days after the second AZD1222 dose. Source of these receptors: an adult who received the AZD1222 COVID-19 vaccine. Each CDR3 is given with its conserved first and last residue. Each record gives: D gene, clone size, V gene, J gene, CDR3 protein, CDR3 DNA. D genes are given only for firm matches. A row's size may be missing; if present it is once, few, many or a size class.

TRBD1	NA	TRBV18	TRBJ1-3	CASSPMTGTGNTIYF	TGTGCCAGCTCACCCATGACAGGGACCGGAAACACCATATATTTT
NA	NA	TRBV15	TRBJ2-6	CATSRDRISGANVLTF	TGTGCCACCAGCAGAGATCGGATCTCTGGGGCCAACGTCCTGACTTTC
NA	NA	TRBV10-3	TRBJ2-1	CAIRLGGNNEQFF	TGTGCCATCAGACTAGGAGGAAACAATGAGCAGTTCTTC
NA	many	TRBV5-6	TRBJ1-2	CASSLGSSYGYTF	TGTGCCAGCAGCTTGGGGTCAAGCTATGGCTACACCTTC
NA	NA	TRBV5-6	TRBJ2-5	CASSNPAEVYQETQYF	TGTGCCAGCAGCAACCCTGCCGAGGTGTACCAAGAGACCCAGTACTTC
NA	NA	TRBV7-2	TRBJ1-5	CASSRFPNQPQHF	TGTGCCAGCAGCCGTTTCCCTAATCAGCCCCAGCATTTT
NA	NA	TRBV21-1	TRBJ2-3	CASSTFSSYRARGKTDTQYF	TGTGCCAGCAGCACGTTCTCCTCCTACCGGGCGAGGGGTAAAACAGATACGCAGTATTTT
TRBD1	few	TRBV19	TRBJ1-1	CASSISTGAGAEAFF	TGTGCCAGTAGTATCTCAACAGGGGCGGGGGCTGAAGCTTTCTTT
TRBD2	NA	TRBV3-1/TRBV3-2	TRBJ2-1	CASSLGTSGYNEQFF	TGTGCCAGCAGCTTGGGGACTAGCGGCTACAATGAGCAGTTCTTC
NA	few	TRBV6-2/TRBV6-3	TRBJ2-1	CASSYRGQYNEQFF	TGTGCCAGCAGTTACAGGGGACAATACAATGAGCAGTTCTTC
NA	NA	TRBV18	TRBJ2-3	CASSPQEIALSTDTQYF	TGTGCCAGCTCACCACAGGAGATAGCCCTAAGCACAGATACGCAGTATTTT
TRBD2	NA	TRBV24-1	TRBJ2-5	CATSGSAGGPSGETQYF	TGTGCCACCAGTGGTTCGGCGGGAGGGCCCTCTGGAGAGACCCAGTACTTC
NA	NA	TRBV6-5	TRBJ1-1	CASKAVERNTEAFF	TGTGCCAGCAAGGCCGTCGAAAGAAACACTGAAGCTTTCTTT
NA	few	TRBV5-1	TRBJ2-5	CASSPGLIQETQYF	TGCGCCAGCAGCCCCGGACTGATCCAAGAGACCCAGTACTTC
NA	few	TRBV4-3	TRBJ1-1	CASSPNRDLIPNTEAFF	TGCGCCAGCAGCCCAAACAGGGACCTGATCCCGAACACTGAAGCTTTCTTT
NA	NA	TRBV18	TRBJ2-5	CASSPRHEETQYF	TGTGCCAGCTCACCACGACATGAAGAGACCCAGTACTTC
TRBD1	few	TRBV6-2/TRBV6-3	TRBJ1-6	CASSYQTGNSPLHF	TGTGCCAGCAGTTACCAGACAGGGAATTCACCCCTCCACTTT
TRBD1	once	TRBV6-1	TRBJ1-1	CASSVPTGTNHLNTEAFF	TGTGCCAGCAGTGTCCCGACAGGGACTAACCACCTGAACACTGAAGCTTTCTTT
TRBD1	NA	TRBV2	TRBJ1-2	CASSQTGEGGYTF	TGTGCCAGCAGTCAGACAGGGGAAGGTGGCTACACCTTC
NA	NA	TRBV18	TRBJ2-1	CASSPREAGDNEQFF	TGTGCCAGCTCACCTCGGGAGGCAGGGGACAATGAGCAGTTCTTC
TRBD1	NA	TRBV18	TRBJ1-2	CASSLGTEGGYTF	TGTGCCAGCTCACTTGGGACAGAGGGAGGCTACACCTTC
NA	NA	TRBV2	TRBJ1-2	CASWSLVGGDYGYTF	TGTGCCAGCTGGAGCTTGGTGGGCGGGGACTATGGCTACACCTTC
NA	NA	TRBV5-1	TRBJ2-3	CASSPGSSQGDTQYF	TGCGCCAGCAGCCCGGGCTCGAGTCAGGGAGATACGCAGTATTTT
TRBD2	NA	TRBV6-6	TRBJ2-7	CASMGGYEQYF	TGTGCCAGCATGGGGGGGTACGAGCAGTACTTC
TRBD2	once	TRBV4-2	TRBJ2-1	CASSQDLVTSGEFF	TGTGCCAGCAGCCAAGACCTCGTGACTAGCGGTGAGTTCTTC
NA	NA	TRBV6-1	TRBJ2-3	CASSEAAGTDTQYF	TGTGCCAGCAGTGAAGCGGCGGGCACAGATACGCAGTATTTT
TRBD1	NA	TRBV19	TRBJ2-6	CASTGGPGQVPSGANVLTF	TGTGCCAGTACCGGGGGACCGGGACAGGTCCCCTCTGGGGCCAACGTCCTGACTTTC
TRBD1	NA	TRBV5-1	TRBJ1-2	CASSRTGYGYTF	TGCGCCAGCAGCAGGACAGGCTATGGCTACACCTTC
NA	NA	TRBV2	TRBJ1-5	CASKFPNQPQHF	TGTGCCAGCAAGTTCCCAAATCAGCCCCAGCATTTT
NA	NA	TRBV2	TRBJ2-5	CASSETPLGLQETQYF	TGTGCCAGCAGTGAGACCCCTCTCGGACTGCAAGAGACCCAGTACTTC
NA	NA	TRBV21-1	TRBJ2-5	CASTAPGGSGETQYF	TGTGCCAGCACAGCCCCAGGGGGCTCAGGGGAGACCCAGTACTTC
NA	NA	TRBV11-2	TRBJ2-7	CASSPGNSYEQYF	TGTGCCAGCAGCCCGGGGAACTCCTACGAGCAGTACTTC
NA	few	TRBV2	TRBJ1-2	CASSELRQGNGYTF	TGTGCCAGCAGTGAACTTAGGCAGGGGAATGGCTACACCTTC
NA	NA	TRBV7-2	TRBJ1-6	CASSGRGRSSPLHF	TGTGCCAGCAGCGGCCGGGGGCGTTCTTCACCCCTCCACTTT
NA	NA	TRBV15	TRBJ2-5	CATSRGTGPQETQYF	TGTGCCACCAGCAGAGGAACAGGGCCCCAAGAGACCCAGTACTTC
NA	once	TRBV9	TRBJ1-2	CASSDPGRSYGYTF	TGTGCCAGCAGCGACCCGGGCAGGTCCTATGGCTACACCTTC
TRBD1	NA	TRBV6-1	TRBJ1-5	CASSEIAGGQPQHF	TGTGCCAGCAGTGAAATCGCAGGGGGTCAGCCCCAGCATTTT
NA	NA	TRBV2	TRBJ1-6	CASIPESSYNSPLHF	TGTGCCAGCATCCCCGAGAGCTCCTATAATTCACCCCTCCACTTT
NA	NA	TRBV30	TRBJ1-3	CAWSVLVGGNTIYF	TGTGCCTGGAGTGTACTTGTCGGGGGAAACACCATATATTTT
NA	NA	TRBV3-1/TRBV3-2	TRBJ1-1	CASSQARRYTEAFF	TGTGCCAGCAGCCAAGCCAGGCGATACACTGAAGCTTTCTTT
NA	NA	TRBV7-2	TRBJ2-2	CASSLASGVTGELFF	TGTGCCAGCAGCTTAGCGTCGGGGGTTACCGGGGAGCTGTTTTTT
NA	once	TRBV6-2/TRBV6-3	TRBJ2-3	CASSYGTDNTDTQYF	TGTGCCAGCAGTTACGGGACCGATAACACAGATACGCAGTATTTT
NA	NA	TRBV3-1/TRBV3-2	TRBJ1-3	CASSSTRGDGNTIYF	TGTGCCAGCAGTTCCACTAGGGGAGATGGAAACACCATATATTTT
NA	NA	TRBV15	TRBJ1-2	CATSRDRRRAYTF	TGTGCCACCAGCAGAGATCGTCGGAGGGCTTACACCTTC
TRBD1	NA	TRBV3-1/TRBV3-2	TRBJ1-2	CASSQDRGGQGNYGYTF	TGTGCCAGCAGCCAAGATCGTGGCGGACAGGGCAACTATGGCTACACCTTC
NA	NA	TRBV5-1	TRBJ2-7	CASSLGLGSSYEQYF	TGCGCCAGCAGCTTGGGCCTCGGAAGCTCCTACGAGCAGTACTTC
NA	many	TRBV7-2	TRBJ1-5	CASSLAGYSNQPQHF	TGTGCCAGCAGCTTAGCAGGTTATAGCAATCAGCCCCAGCATTTT